This entry features one T cell receptor beta chain sequence. The data were obtained in a study of shared clonotypes between healthy human individuals. Per sorted-subset replicate PCR, input was around 220 ng DNA, representing some 30,000 T cell genomes. TCRdb's table, derived via immunoSEQ multiplex PCR, lists solely in-frame clones and lacks some. The sample shows over a million clones, 97% to 99% of them seen only once. The length of the CDR3 is 18 residues. The V segment lost 2 bases and the J segment 0 bases; nucleotides outside the gene matches: 5. The germline gives CDR1 SGHVS, CDR2 FNYEAQ. The V gene is TRBV7-6, the J gene TRBJ2-2; 11 nucleotides align to TRBD2. Material for sequencing was naive CD4+ T cells sorted from blood. Subset here: CD45RA+ positively selected. This clonotype was obtained from a man aged 25 to 45 in good health. CDR3 nucleotides: TGTGCCAGCAGCTTATTCGGGACTAGCGGCGCGAACACCGGGGAGCTGTTTTTT. It codes for CASSLFGTSGANTGELFF.